This T cell receptor (beta chain) was identified in a study of breast tumors, draining lymph nodes, adjacent tissues. Findings of the study overall: Compared with lymph nodes, tumors were less diverse; compared with nontumor tissue, more.

Samples came from axillary lymph nodes draining the breast cancer. The germline V and J ends were trimmed by 6 bases and 5 bases, with 4 bases remaining between them. CDR3 length equals 11 residues. Germline V gene data show CDR1 as MNHNS and CDR2 as SASEGT. TCRdb re-derived calls from the multiplex PCR reads in MiXCR, one entry per CDR3 protein. The sample includes some 170,000 distinct CDR3 sequences, more than 25% of them seen just once. This clonotype was observed many times. Its specificity is unknown. Sequenced material: axillary lymph node tissue. The chain uses TRBV6-1 and TRBJ2-2, with D uncertain. The clonotype was recovered from a female donor with breast cancer. Some clones in this sample may be carry-over from other donors' samples. The DNA of the CDR3 is TGTGCCAGCAGGGAAACCGGGGAGCTGTTTTTT. The encoded protein is CASRETGELFF.